Shown below are 17 T cell receptor beta chains from a single sample sequenced in a study of blood T cell repertoires in COVID-19. Assay: immunoSEQ multiplex PCR; the TCRdb copy retains only in-frame clones and omits some. The sample yields about 320,000 clones, over 80% seen once. The sample comprised PBMCs or T cells enriched from blood (not recorded which). The source of these receptors is a young woman who had recovered from COVID-19.

The chain has TRBV28 and TRBJ2-3, with D tentatively TRBD1 (6 bases). The V and J ends lost 6 bases and 5 bases respectively, with 24 bases between them. The CDR3 length is 17 residues. CDR1 and CDR2 from the germline V gene are MDHEN and SYDVKM. CDR3 region: CASRLGLLWGLEDTQYF. The CDR3 nucleotides read TGTGCCAGCAGGTTGGGATTACTTTGGGGGCTGGAAGATACGCAGTATTTT.

V is TRBV7-9 and J is TRBJ2-7; D is ambiguous. Germline-derived CDR1 and CDR2 are SEHNR and FQNEAQ (reference sequence). The CDR3 runs to 16 residues. Trimming removed 1 base at V and 1 base at J, with 14 bases between. In nucleotides, the CDR3 is TGTGCCAGCAGCTTAGTTGGCGGCTACTATTCCTACGAGCAGTACTTC. Translated, it gives CASSLVGGYYSYEQYF. Complete variable domain (other parts from reference TRBV7-9 and TRBJ2-7): DTGVSQNPRHKITKRGQNVTFRCDPISEHNRLYWYRQTLGQGPEFLTYFQNEAQLEKSRLLSDRFSAERPKGSFSTLEIQRTEQGDSAMYLCASSLVGGYYSYEQYFGPGTRLTVT.

The chain employs TRBV27 and TRBJ2-7, with TRBD1 as a possible D gene (8 bases). V was clipped by 6 bases and J by 3 bases, with 12 bases between them. Germline V gene data show CDR1 as MNHEY and CDR2 as SMNVEV (reference sequence). CDR3 length equals 13 residues. Here the CDR3 DNA reads TGTGCCAGCAGGACAGGGGAGGGCTACGAGCAGTACTTC. This translates into CASRTGEGYEQYF.

This chain connects TRBV6-5 to TRBJ1-2; D uncertain. Trimming left V 2 bases short and J 2 bases short, with 12 bases between. Germline CDR1 MNHEY, CDR2 SVGAGI. This CDR3 is 15 amino acids long. In nucleotides, the CDR3 is TGTGCCAGCAGTTACAGCGCGCTTCCCAACTATGGCTACACCTTC. This sequence encodes CASSYSALPNYGYTF.

The V call is TRBV5-4, the J call TRBJ2-7; D may be TRBD1 (6 bases). The CDR3 consists of 15 residues. The germline CDR1 and CDR2 sequences are SGHNT and YYREEE (reference sequence). V was pared by 4 bases and J by 2 bases, with 16 bases between. CDR3 nucleotide sequence: TGTGCCAGCAGCACGCTCACAGGGTCCGCCTACGAGCAGTACTTC. Its translation: CASSTLTGSAYEQYF.

The rearrangement uses TRBV28 and TRBJ1-1; maybe TRBD1 (5 bases). CDR3 length: 14 amino acids. V lost 6 bases and J 2 bases, leaving 13 bases between the germline ends. The V gene's germline CDR1 is MDHEN and CDR2 SYDVKM. The CDR3 protein is CASRQGSRNTEAFF. The CDR3 DNA reads as TGTGCCAGCAGGCAGGGAAGCCGAAACACTGAAGCTTTCTTT.

The J gene is TRBJ2-3, the V gene TRBV7-7; tentative D call: TRBD1 (5 bases). The CDR3 loop spans 15 amino acids. The V end was cut by 4 bases, the J end by 2 bases, with 13 bases between. The germline V gene has CDR1 SSHAT and CDR2 FNYEAQ (reference sequence). As DNA, the CDR3 is TGTGCCAGCAGCTCCGGAAGGGGATCCACAGATACGCAGTATTTT. It encodes CASSSGRGSTDTQYF.

The chain employs TRBV15 and TRBJ1-2, with 7 bases fitting TRBD1. V trimming: 4 bases; J trimming: 0 bases; junction bases outside the gene matches: 5. CDR1 and CDR2 (germline): LNHNV, YYDKDF (reference sequence). CDR3 length: 15 amino acids. CDR3 sequence reads: CATSMPGTANYGYTF. CDR3 sequence (DNA): TGTGCCACCAGCATGCCCGGGACAGCTAACTATGGCTACACCTTC. Complete variable domain (other parts from reference TRBV15 and TRBJ1-2): DAMVIQNPRYQVTQFGKPVTLSCSQTLNHNVMYWYQQKSSQAPKLLFHYYDKDFNNEADTPDNFQSRRPNTSFCFLDIRSPGLGDTAMYLCATSMPGTANYGYTFGSGTRLTVV.

The chain employs TRBV7-3 and TRBJ2-3; 7 bases map to TRBD1. The V gene's germline CDR1 is SGHTA and CDR2 FQGTGA. The J segment lost 3 bases and the V segment lost 5 bases, leaving 8 bases of the junction unmatched. The CDR3 runs to 15 residues. The CDR3 sequence is CASSTTGIRTDTQYF. In DNA, the CDR3 is TGTGCCAGCAGCACGACAGGGATTCGTACAGATACGCAGTATTTT.

This clone appeared a few times. The rearrangement links TRBV2 to TRBJ1-1; D is perhaps TRBD1 (5 bases). V gave up 2 bases and J gave up 6 bases, with 22 bases separating them. This CDR3 contains 17 residues. Germline CDR1 is SNHLY and CDR2 is FYNNEI. This CDR3 reads CASSEIGLRVEGSEAFF. CDR3 bases: TGTGCCAGCAGTGAAATTGGTCTGAGGGTGGAGGGGTCTGAAGCTTTCTTT. The whole variable domain, remainder taken from reference TRBV2 and TRBJ1-1, is EPEVTQTPSHQVTQMGQEVILRCVPISNHLYFYWYRQILGQKVEFLVSFYNNEISEKSEIFDDQFSVERPDGSNFTLKIRSTKLEDSAMYFCASSEIGLRVEGSEAFFGQGTRLTVV.

The chain is built from TRBV27 and TRBJ1-2; 7 bases align to TRBD1. V dropped 3 bases and J dropped 4; count of bases not matched to a gene: 8. The length of the CDR3 is 15 residues. The germline V gene encodes CDR1 MNHEY and CDR2 SMNVEV (reference sequence). CDR3 nucleotide sequence: TGTGCCAGCAGTTTCACTAACAGGGGCCTCTATGGCTACACCTTC. It specifies CASSFTNRGLYGYTF.

The V and J genes are TRBV28 and TRBJ1-1; D uncertain. The CDR3 length is 15 residues. CDR1 MDHEN and CDR2 SYDVKM come from the germline V gene. Between the trimmed V and J ends, which lost 6 bases and 4 bases, there was a span of 18 bases. The CDR3 is CASRLTYRLGTEAFF. The CDR3 DNA is TGTGCCAGCAGACTTACGTATCGTCTCGGCACTGAAGCTTTCTTT.

The table lists this clone with a few counts. This chain uses TRBV28 with TRBJ1-1; D ambiguous. V lost 7 bases, J lost 4 bases, and 13 bases lay in between. In germline, CDR1 is MDHEN, CDR2 SYDVKM. CDR3 size: 13 residues. CDR3: CASTRGESTEAFF. In nucleotides, the CDR3 is TGTGCCAGCACCCGGGGTGAGAGCACTGAAGCTTTCTTT.

The gene calls are TRBV18 and TRBJ2-7; D is perhaps TRBD2 (6 bases). The CDR3 is made up of 15 amino acids. Trimming removed 6 bases at V and 3 bases at J, with 18 bases between. Germline V gene data show CDR1 as KGHSH and CDR2 as LQKENI. The CDR3 sequence: CASSLVAGPYYEQYF. CDR3 nucleotides: TGTGCCAGCTCCCTGGTCGCGGGGCCCTACTACGAGCAGTACTTC.

CDR3 bases: TGTGCCAGCAGCTCCGGACAGGGGAACTATGGCTACACCTTC. Translation: CASSSGQGNYGYTF. V gene TRBV13 combines with J gene TRBJ1-2, with 9 bases lining up with TRBD1. The CDR3 extends over 14 amino acids. Germline CDR1 is PRHDT and CDR2 is FYEKMQ (reference sequence). The trim removed 4 bases at V and 2 bases at J, leaving 2 bases unmatched.

The V call is TRBV4-1, the J call TRBJ2-5; 10 bases fit TRBD2. Germline CDR1 is MGHRA and CDR2 is YSYEKL. With V trimmed by 0 bases and J by 4 bases, 5 bases remained unmatched. The CDR3 is made up of 16 amino acids. The CDR3 sequence: CASSQDFASGRETQYF. As DNA, the CDR3 is TGCGCCAGCAGCCAAGATTTTGCTAGCGGGAGAGAGACCCAGTACTTC.

This clone came up once. Being one base from a much bigger clone, this may be a read error. The genes are TRBV7-2 and TRBJ2-7, with 7 bases aligning to TRBD1. Germline CDR1 SGHTA, CDR2 FQGNSA. Trimming at V came to 4 bases and at J to 6 bases, leaving 3 bases not matched to a gene. This CDR3 spans 12 amino acids. The CDR3 spells CASSSTGTEQYF. The CDR3 nucleotides read TGTGCCAGCAGCTCGACAGGGACCGAGCAGTACTTC.